This T cell receptor beta chain derives from a study of beta chain features in type 1 diabetes (dated by TCRdb to between 2017 and 2018). Study-level background: Mean age, gender distribution, total cell number and subset yield did not differ between patients and healthy donors. Across all samples, some 100,000,000 sorted cells were examined, and cell number per subset correlated strongly with RNA yield. Whereas all 30 or so donors provided naive and central memory subsets, regulatory and stem cell-like memory subsets were isolated from just 8 patients and about 8 healthy donors. The study compared TCRB repertoires of sorted circulating CD4+ T cell subsets between recently diagnosed type 1 diabetes patients and matched healthy donors.

Each donor gave one peripheral blood draw, approximately 100 mL on average, collected into heparinised tubes. A BD FACSAria II and a panel including CD45RO, CCR7, CD25, CD127, CD95 and CD27 were used to sort naive, central memory, regulatory and stem cell-like memory CD4+ T cells. All sorted populations exceeded 95% purity. PBMCs were isolated immediately by Lymphoprep density gradient centrifugation and stained directly without culture. To minimize batch effects, samples were stained and sorted in pairs, one healthy donor with one patient per experiment. What the research found in general, with its limitations: Naive, central memory and regulatory TCRB repertoires appeared to be more similar among patients than among healthy donors. Shorter templates might be favored by PCR, yet because patient and control samples were amplified and corrected together, any such skew would affect both groups equally. In all four CD4+ subsets, TCRB CDR3 length was moderately but significantly shorter in type 1 diabetes patients. At VDJ recombination sites, patients with type 1 diabetes made fewer insertions and deleted more nucleotides, a pattern implying thymic rearrangement abnormalities. Because cDNA was sequenced instead of genomic DNA, highly expressing activated cells could be over-represented, though the groups showed no difference in activation or CD3 levels. Only small numbers of individuals were included in the HLA sub-analyses, which left unresolved whether HLA type had any influence on TCRB rearrangement.

The entire isolated RNA was reverse transcribed using the High Capacity cDNA Reverse Transcription Kit, and thus expressed TCRB transcripts were sequenced. Naive, central memory and regulatory T cell samples underwent deep immunoSEQ sequencing, averaging about 3.57 million total reads per sample. Sorted cells were lysed in RLT buffer and RNA was extracted with DNase-treated RNeasy Micro or Mini kits, depending on cell number. Each cell subset was processed on its own to prevent cross-contamination, while patient and healthy donor samples were processed together. The immunoSEQ multiplex PCR was used to amplify TCRB sequences from cDNA, yielding 87-bp fragments that span the CDR3 region. The amplicons were sequenced using the Illumina HiSeq platform. Under the source paper's analysis protocol: PCR bias was computationally corrected using synthetic template baselines, reads within Hamming distance 2 were collapsed, and singletons that could not be merged were discarded. Reads were aligned against IMGT so that V, D and J genes, CDR3 length and insertions or deletions at six rearrangement sites could be assigned. Clonotype counts were normalized to sorted cell number within each subset before computing true diversity and Gini coefficients with the tcR R package. The overlap coefficient, calculated on TCRB nucleotide sequences, was used to measure repertoire sharing. Held by TCRdb, this immuneACCESS table contains in-frame sequences only and omits some clones. Under half of the omission traces to an unresolved V gene where checked; the cause of the rest is unknown. The DNA was the basis for D and trimming; V, J and clone size are from that table. The sample yields around 320,000 clones; roughly 15% were counted once. The top ten hold under 8.5% of the sample.

A word on this clone: Its cognate antigen has yet to be identified. No clone much larger than this one lies a single base away; base qualities are absent.

The CDR3, from cysteine to phenylalanine, totals 16 residues. Left in the record is the CDR3 DNA by itself, 48 bases read in frame from the first base. Reading the germline V gene (reference sequence) gives CDR1 LNHDA and CDR2 SQIVND. At the junction V is shortened by 6 bases and J by 2 bases; bases outside the gene matches: 10. The chain employs TRBV19 and TRBJ2-3; a stretch of 8 junction bases matches TRBD1. The sample was central memory CD4+ T cells from blood. This TCR derives from a young man in good health. The DNA sequence reads TGTGCCAGTAGCCCAGGGGGCAGGGGATTCACAGATACGCAGTATTTT. This sequence encodes CASSPGGRGFTDTQYF.